This T cell receptor beta chain stems from a study of response to subunit inactivated influenza vaccine (dated by TCRdb to 2016 to 2019). With regard to the full study: The study used deep quantitative T cell receptor repertoire profiling to track responses to a trivalent subunit inactivated influenza vaccine. Overall study outcomes, separate from this receptor: The authors suggested that each seasonal influenza vaccination may recruit only a limited number of new T cells.

Receptors were amplified or captured by RT-PCR. Sequencing used an Illumina HiSeq 2500. TCRdb reprocessed the public reads (quality trimming at Q25 with fastp, clone calling with MiXCR) and kept in-frame beta chains. Duplicate CDR3 protein sequences are folded into a single record with the most common DNA and genes. This sample holds approximately 700,000 distinct CDR3 sequences; about 15% were observed only once. The ten largest clones take up around 10% of the sample. Comment on this clonotype: The antigen it binds to is not known. Base qualities are not recorded, but no much larger clone differs from it by a single base.

V has 0 bases trimmed and J has 2 bases trimmed; junction bases matching no gene number 7. From cysteine to phenylalanine, the CDR3 is 17 amino acids long. Left in the record is the CDR3 DNA by itself, 51 bases read in frame from the first base. According to the germline V gene, CDR1 reads KGHSH and CDR2 reads LQKENI. The sequence was collected from a middle-aged man who received an inactivated influenza vaccine. Donor details come from another sample of the same person, matched by shared clones. The rearranged segments are TRBV18 and TRBJ2-5, and TRBD1 aligns with 9 junction nucleotides. The sequenced sample was PBMCs from blood, obtained approximately 12 days after vaccination. In nucleotide form, the sequence is TGTGCCAGCTCACCACCCAAGGGACAGGGAGGACAAGAGACCCAGTACTTC. Translation gives CASSPPKGQGGQETQYF.